Listed below are T cell receptor beta chains from one sample, sequenced in a study of T cells and Merkel cell carcinoma outcomes. The method was immunoSEQ multiplex PCR; TCRdb's version includes in-frame clones alone and lacks a portion of them. The sample yields about 430 clones, 75% to 95% seen once. Sequencing was done on a sample of tumor tissue from Merkel cell carcinoma. These TCRs come from a human donor with Merkel cell carcinoma. The CDR3 runs from the conserved cysteine through the conserved F or W. A D gene is named only where the DNA matches it firmly. Clone sizes are given selectively: once, few, many, or a class where the clone is expanded.

>TRBJ2-7|NA|TRBV5-4|NA
CASSRPGKTYEQYF
TGTGCCAGCAGTCGACCGGGAAAAACCTACGAGCAGTACTTC
>TRBJ1-2|TRBD1|TRBV6-5|NA
CASSSTGTGGGYTF
TGTGCCAGCAGCTCTACCGGGACAGGGGGGGGCTACACCTTC
>TRBJ2-3|TRBD2|TRBV9|NA
CASSATSGGGTDTQYF
TGTGCCAGCAGCGCCACTAGCGGGGGGGGCACAGATACGCAGTATTTT
>TRBJ2-7|NA|TRBV21-1|NA
CASSKRAGTSIYEQYF
TGTGCCAGCAGCAAAAGGGCCGGGACTAGCATCTACGAGCAGTACTTC
>TRBJ2-3|TRBD1|TRBV4-2|few
CASSLTGDGTDTQYF
TGTGCCAGCAGCCTCACAGGGGACGGCACAGATACGCAGTATTTT
>TRBJ2-2|NA|TRBV4-3|NA
CASSPLAAGELFF
TGCGCCAGCAGCCCCCTAGCCGCCGGGGAGCTGTTTTTT
>TRBJ2-5|TRBD1|TRBV4-2|NA
CASSQPGTGQETQYF
TGTGCCAGCAGCCAACCCGGGACAGGTCAAGAGACCCAGTACTTC
>TRBJ1-2|NA|TRBV6-1|NA
CASSGSTDAGGYTF
TGTGCCAGCAGTGGAAGTACTGATGCGGGGGGCTACACCTTC
>TRBJ2-3|NA|TRBV9|NA
CASSPRTDTDTQYF
TGTGCCAGCAGCCCCCGGACGGACACAGATACGCAGTATTTT
>TRBJ1-2|NA|TRBV7-6|NA
CASSLMGEDDYGYTF
TGTGCCAGCAGCTTAATGGGCGAGGACGACTATGGCTACACCTTC
>TRBJ1-1|NA|TRBV16|NA
CASSQSSNTEAFF
TGTGCCAGCAGCCAATCATCGAACACTGAAGCTTTCTTT
>TRBJ2-1|TRBD2|TRBV7-6|NA
CASSLGTSGVYNEQFF
TGTGCCAGCAGCTTAGGGACTAGCGGGGTCTACAATGAGCAGTTCTTC
>TRBJ1-1|NA|TRBV27|NA
CASSLRGMNTEAFF
TGTGCCAGCAGTTTAAGGGGTATGAACACTGAAGCTTTCTTT
>TRBJ2-7|TRBD1|TRBV27|NA
CASSSRGEQYF
TGTGCCAGCAGTTCCAGGGGGGAGCAGTACTTC
>TRBJ2-7|NA|TRBV19|NA
CASSIGFSYEQYF
TGTGCCAGTAGTATAGGCTTCTCCTACGAGCAGTACTTC
>TRBJ1-4|NA|TRBV5-5|NA
CASSSQNLKTEKLFF
TGTGCCAGCAGCTCCCAAAACCTCAAGACTGAAAAACTGTTTTTT
>TRBJ2-3|NA|TRBV10-1|NA
CASSATRTDTQYF
TGCGCCAGCAGTGCTACAAGGACAGATACGCAGTATTTT
>TRBJ1-6|NA|TRBV2|NA
CASNPEKGGSSPLHF
TGTGCCAGCAATCCCGAGAAGGGGGGATCCTCACCCCTCCACTTT
>TRBJ1-2|NA|TRBV27|NA
CASSFEGSYGYTF
TGTGCCAGCAGTTTTGAAGGATCCTATGGCTACACCTTC
>TRBJ1-3|NA|TRBV18|NA
CASSPPLSGNTIYF
TGTGCCAGCTCACCACCTCTCTCGGGAAACACCATATATTTT
>TRBJ1-2|NA|TRBV7-9|NA
CASSYRDNYGYTF
TGTGCCAGCAGCTACCGGGATAACTATGGCTACACCTTC
>TRBJ1-5|NA|TRBV28|once
CASGGHVSNQPQHF
TGTGCCAGTGGGGGACACGTGAGCAATCAGCCCCAGCATTTT
>TRBJ2-2|TRBD1|TRBV7-9|NA
CASRPGTANTGELFF
TGTGCCAGCAGGCCCGGGACAGCGAACACCGGGGAGCTGTTTTTT
>TRBJ2-2|NA|TRBV18|NA
CASSPLNTGELFF
TGTGCCAGCTCACCACTCAACACCGGGGAGCTGTTTTTT